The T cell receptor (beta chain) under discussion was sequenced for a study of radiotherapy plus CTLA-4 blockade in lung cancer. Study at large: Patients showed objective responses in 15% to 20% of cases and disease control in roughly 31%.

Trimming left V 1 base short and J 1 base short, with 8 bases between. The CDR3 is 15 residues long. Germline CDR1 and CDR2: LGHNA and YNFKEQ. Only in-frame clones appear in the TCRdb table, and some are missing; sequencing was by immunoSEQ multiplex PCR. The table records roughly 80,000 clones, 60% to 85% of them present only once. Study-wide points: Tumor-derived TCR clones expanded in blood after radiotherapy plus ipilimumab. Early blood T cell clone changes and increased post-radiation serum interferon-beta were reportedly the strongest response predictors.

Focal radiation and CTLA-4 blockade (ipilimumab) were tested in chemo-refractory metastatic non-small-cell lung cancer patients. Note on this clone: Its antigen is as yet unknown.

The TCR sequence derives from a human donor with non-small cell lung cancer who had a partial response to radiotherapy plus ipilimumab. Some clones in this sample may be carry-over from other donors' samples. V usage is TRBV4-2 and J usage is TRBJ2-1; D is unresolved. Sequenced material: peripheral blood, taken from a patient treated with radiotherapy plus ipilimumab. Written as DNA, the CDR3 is TGTGCCAGCAGCCAAGGTCCAGGTTCCTACAATGAGCAGTTCTTC. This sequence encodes CASSQGPGSYNEQFF.